These 17 T cell receptor beta chains were sequenced from one sample in a study of T-cell memory formation after mild COVID-19. TCRdb called the 5' RACE reads again in MiXCR, with one record for every CDR3 protein. Of roughly 130,000 distinct CDR3 sequences listed, over 15% are singletons. Sequencing was done on a sample of PBMCs or a T cell subset sorted from them (not recorded which). Receptors were obtained from a young man who had mild COVID-19 (a few samples of this study predate the infection). Cell type and time point are not known.

The chain carries TRBV7-2 and TRBJ2-5; D is possibly TRBD1 (6 bases). V lost 1 base to trimming and J lost 5 bases, with 11 bases between them. The germline V gene has CDR1 SGHTA and CDR2 FQGNSA. The CDR3 is made up of 14 amino acids. In DNA form, the CDR3 reads TGTGCCAGCAGCTTAGGCAGGGGTAGGGAGACCCAGTACTTC. Translated, it gives CASSLGRGRETQYF.

This clonotype was observed a few times. The chain joins TRBV7-6 to TRBJ1-4; possible D gene TRBD1, 6 bases. The length of the CDR3 is 16 residues. The V end lost 5 bases, the J end lost 3 bases, and 16 bases lay between the germline ends. Germline V gives CDR1 SGHVS, CDR2 FNYEAQ. DNA of the CDR3: TGTGCCAGCAGCGAGAGTGGGGGGCCGGCTAATGAAAAACTGTTTTTT. Amino acids: CASSESGGPANEKLFF.

This clonotype was seen a handful of times. The chain joins TRBV20-1 to TRBJ2-5; no firm D call. The length of the CDR3 is 11 residues. V lost 0 bases and J 5 bases, leaving 4 bases between the germline ends. Germline CDR1 is DFQATT and CDR2 is SNEGSKA (reference sequence). This chain's CDR3 is CSARDGETQYF. The CDR3, as DNA: TGCAGTGCTAGAGACGGGGAGACCCAGTACTTC.

This clonotype was seen at least ten times. The chain is built from TRBV9 and TRBJ2-3; 9 bases line up with TRBD2. Trimming at V came to 3 bases and at J to 2 bases, leaving 4 bases not matched to a gene. The CDR3 length is 15 residues. Germline V CDR1 and CDR2: SGDLS, YYNGEE. The CDR3 reads CASSAIAGDTDTQYF. CDR3 DNA: TGTGCCAGCAGCGCAATAGCGGGGGACACAGATACGCAGTATTTT.

This clonotype was seen a few times. This chain joins TRBV4-1 and TRBJ2-7; no definite D call. V lost 0 bases and J lost 3, with 12 bases in between. Germline-derived CDR1 and CDR2 are MGHRA and YSYEKL. The CDR3 runs to 15 residues. CDR3 region: CASSQEPGDIYEQYV. CDR3 nucleotides: TGCGCCAGCAGCCAAGAGCCAGGAGATATCTACGAGCAGTACGTC.

The chain links TRBV7-2 to TRBJ2-5; the D gene could be TRBD1 or TRBD2 (5 bases each). Trimming removed 4 bases from V and 5 bases from J, with 20 bases in between. The CDR3 totals 16 residues. Germline V gene data show CDR1 as SGHTA and CDR2 as FQGNSA. DNA for the CDR3: TGTGCCAGCAGCTACTCCGGGGCTATGCGGATGGAGACCCAGTACTTC. Translating gives CASSYSGAMRMETQYF.

The chain is built from TRBV5-1 and TRBJ1-1; the D is unclear. The length of the CDR3 is 14 residues. Germline lookup yields CDR1 SGHRS and CDR2 YFSETQ. V lost 1 base and J lost 5, with 12 bases in between. The CDR3 here is CASSLPLGSTEAFF. CDR3 coding DNA: TGCGCCAGCAGCTTGCCCCTTGGGTCTACTGAAGCTTTCTTT. The full variable domain, rest sourced from reference TRBV5-1 and TRBJ1-1, is KAGVTQTPRYLIKTRGQQVTLSCSPISGHRSVSWYQQTPGQGLQFLFEYFSETQRNKGNFPGRFSGRQFSNSRSEMNVSTLELGDSALYLCASSLPLGSTEAFFGQGTRLTVV.

In regard to this clonotype: A read error may account for a junction end that differs from germline. The chain carries TRBV20-1 and TRBJ2-5, with D perhaps matching TRBD1 or TRBD2 (6 bases each). CDR1 is DFQATT and CDR2 is SNEGSKA in the germline V gene (reference sequence). This CDR3 has 13 residues. The CDR3 sequence is CGAGGGTYETQYF. CDR3 nucleotide sequence: TGTGGGGCAGGAGGGGGGACGTATGAGACCCAGTACTTC.

This clonotype was picked up one time. V is TRBV14 and J is TRBJ2-1; TRBD1 is a possible D gene (6 bases). Germline-derived CDR1 and CDR2 are SGHDN and FVKESK. Trimming left V 4 bases short and J 2 bases short, with 15 bases between. The CDR3 has 16 residues. The CDR3 sequence is CASSRLTGTTYNEQFF. CDR3 nucleotide sequence: TGTGCCAGCAGCCGGCTCACCGGGACAACCTACAATGAGCAGTTCTTC.

The chain couples TRBV3-1 to TRBJ2-7, with 10 nucleotides matching TRBD2. Germline trimming cut 7 bases from V and 2 bases from J; bases unmatched to any gene: 8. CDR3 length: 15 residues. Germline CDR1 and CDR2: LGHDT and YNNKEL (reference sequence). The DNA for the CDR3 is TGTGCCAGCACCTCCGGACTAGCGGTAACCTACGAGCAGTACGTC. Translated, it gives CASTSGLAVTYEQYV.

At least ten counts were recorded for this clonotype. The V call is TRBV12-3 or TRBV12-4, the J call TRBJ2-5, with D possibly TRBD2 on 6 matching bases. The V gene lost 6 bases and the J gene lost 2 bases, with 13 bases spanning the gap. The CDR3 spans 14 residues. The CDR3 nucleotides are TGTGCCAGCAGCCAGGGACTCGCACAAGAGACCCAGTACTTC. Translating gives CASSQGLAQETQYF.

The rearrangement joins TRBV19 to TRBJ2-5, with TRBD2 identical over 8 bases. V shed 2 bases, J shed 5 bases, and the junction held 10 bases outside the gene matches. The CDR3 loop spans 16 amino acids. Germline V gives CDR1 LNHDA, CDR2 SQIVND (reference sequence). The CDR3 bases are TGTGCCAGTAGTATACATAGCGGGGTGCTCCGGGAGACCCAGTACTTC. Its translation: CASSIHSGVLRETQYF.

The rearrangement joins TRBV12-3 or TRBV12-4 to TRBJ2-7; D possibly matches TRBD1 or TRBD2 (6 bases each). V lost 7 bases and J lost 2, with 12 bases in between. The CDR3 length is 13 residues. The CDR3 coding sequence is TGTGCCAGCAATAAGGGGGGCCCCTACGAGCAGTACTTC. Its translation is CASNKGGPYEQYF.

This clonotype has just a few counts. This chain links TRBV11-2 with TRBJ1-1; 8 positions agree with TRBD1. Germline lookup yields CDR1 SGHAT and CDR2 FQNNGV. V was clipped by 5 bases and J by 7 bases; unmatched bases: 6. This CDR3 region has 13 residues. This CDR3 is CASSVDREIEAFF. Written as DNA, the CDR3 is TGTGCCAGCAGCGTGGACAGGGAGATTGAAGCTTTCTTT.

This clonotype appeared a few times. This CDR3 is CASSPGWGDANTEAFF. CDR3 in DNA: TGCGCCAGCAGCCCCGGATGGGGGGATGCGAACACTGAAGCTTTCTTT. The rearrangement joins TRBV5-1 to TRBJ1-1; possible D gene TRBD1, 5 bases. This CDR3 contains 16 residues. The V gene lost 4 bases and the J gene lost 1 base, with 17 bases spanning the gap. Germline-derived CDR1 and CDR2 are SGHRS and YFSETQ.

A few counts support this clonotype. V gene TRBV5-1 combines with J gene TRBJ1-2; 9 positions agree with TRBD1. J lost 8 bases, V lost 4 bases, and 12 bases had no gene match. This CDR3 has 15 amino acids. The V gene's germline CDR1 is SGHRS and CDR2 YFSETQ. In DNA form, the CDR3 reads TGCGCCAGCAGCCCCGGACAGGGGCGGGTAGAGGGCTACACCTTC. This encodes CASSPGQGRVEGYTF.

The V call is TRBV4-3, the J call TRBJ2-1; 10 bases align to TRBD2. CDR1 is LGHNA, CDR2 YSLEER, per germline. The CDR3 is 15 residues long. V gave up 0 bases and J gave up 12 bases; unmatched junction bases: 8. CDR3 sequence reads: CASSQELAGHQGQFF. CDR3 DNA sequence: TGCGCCAGCAGCCAAGAACTAGCGGGGCACCAGGGGCAGTTCTTC.